What follows is one T cell receptor (beta chain) and its context. This specimen belongs to a study of blood T cell repertoires in COVID-19. The repertoire was sequenced with immunoSEQ multiplex PCR; TCRdb's copy has only in-frame clones and lacks some. Among more than 120,000 clones, about four fifths were seen once, and the ten largest hold roughly 4.5%. Germline CDR1 reads SGDLS; CDR2 reads YYNGEE. Trimming took 0 bases from V and 6 from J, leaving 10 bases between them. The CDR3 consists of 13 residues. Input material: peripheral blood. This TCR derives from a human donor in a cohort sampled during active COVID-19. The rearrangement uses TRBV9 and TRBJ2-7; D is ambiguous. The CDR3: CASSVGAGSEQYF. The CDR3 DNA follows: TGTGCCAGCAGCGTAGGGGCAGGCTCCGAGCAGTACTTC.